These T cell receptor beta chains were read from a single sample in a study of blood T cell repertoires in COVID-19. The protocol was immunoSEQ multiplex PCR, while the TCRdb copy is restricted to in-frame clones and leaves out a portion. The profile shows about 120,000 clones, 85% to 90% of them singletons. Specimen: peripheral blood. The receptors originated from a man at least 80 years old with acute or convalescent COVID-19. CDR3s include the opening cysteine and the closing phenylalanine or tryptophan. A D gene is named only where the DNA matches it firmly. Clone size, where shown, is once, few, many, or a class for clones that have expanded.

cdr3_aa cdr3_nt v_call clone_size j_call d_call
CAIRDGTSGSDEQFF TGTGCCATCAGGGACGGGACTAGCGGGAGTGATGAGCAGTTCTTC TRBV10-3 . TRBJ2-1 TRBD2
CASSIDGRGSTNYGYTF TGTGCCAGTAGTATAGATGGCAGGGGATCAACCAACTATGGCTACACCTTC TRBV19 . TRBJ1-2 .
CATSDPGTGNTEAFF TGTGCCACCAGTGATCCCGGGACAGGGAACACTGAAGCTTTCTTT TRBV24-1 . TRBJ1-1 TRBD1
CASSSTGDGRYTF TGTGCCAGCAGTTCTACAGGGGACGGTCGCTACACCTTC TRBV6-2/TRBV6-3 . TRBJ1-2 TRBD1
CASSPILAGTYNEQFF TGTGCCAGCTCACCGATCTTAGCGGGAACTTACAATGAGCAGTTCTTC TRBV18 . TRBJ2-1 TRBD2
CASSLELAGSYEQYF TGTGCCAGCAGCTTAGAACTAGCGGGGTCCTACGAGCAGTACTTC TRBV7-2 . TRBJ2-7 TRBD2
CASSVQTYNEQFF TGTGCCAGCAGTGTACAGACCTACAATGAGCAGTTCTTC TRBV2 . TRBJ2-1 .
CASSEARGTEAFF TGTGCCAGCAGTGAAGCCCGGGGAACTGAAGCTTTCTTT TRBV6-1 . TRBJ1-1 .
CASSAGPNSYEQYF TGTGCCAGCAGCGCGGGACCGAATTCCTACGAGCAGTACTTC TRBV11-3 few TRBJ2-7 .
CASSRGGASNQPQHF TGTGCCAGCAGCCGGGGGGGCGCGAGCAATCAGCCCCAGCATTTT TRBV6-2/TRBV6-3 . TRBJ1-5 .
CASSLAGSRQPQHF TGTGCCAGCAGCTTGGCAGGGTCTCGTCAGCCCCAGCATTTT TRBV5-4 . TRBJ1-5 .
CASSFPGNQPQHF TGTGCCAGCAGTTTCCCGGGGAATCAGCCCCAGCATTTT TRBV12-3/TRBV12-4 . TRBJ1-5 .
CASSQEGSTTGMNTEAFF TGTGCCAGCAGCCAAGAGGGGTCTACGACAGGGATGAACACTGAAGCTTTCTTT TRBV4-2 once TRBJ1-1 TRBD1
CASSNHRASGNTIYF TGTGCCAGTAGTAATCACAGGGCCTCTGGAAACACCATATATTTT TRBV19 . TRBJ1-3 .
CASGGPGGGKANEKLFF TGCGCCAGCGGAGGACCTGGCGGGGGAAAGGCTAATGAAAAACTGTTTTTT TRBV23-1 once TRBJ1-4 .